This TCR beta chain was found in a study of CD8 T cells in ankylosing spondylitis. Study observations and caveats: What appeared characteristic of ankylosing spondylitis blood was a TCR beta motif of eight highly homologous variants.

A few counts support this clonotype. Its target is not known. Quantitative molecular-barcoded 5'-RACE generated the TCR beta libraries. TCRdb independently ran MiXCR on the 5' RACE reads; one entry per CDR3 protein. The sample has more than 250,000 distinct CDR3 sequences, around a tenth seen once. The sequence derives from a female donor with ankylosing spondylitis or in good health (not recorded which). Material for sequencing was blood, either unsorted or a sorted T cell fraction (not recorded which).

CDR3 in amino acids: CASSSSGVGQDEQFF. In DNA form, the CDR3 reads TGCGCCAGCAGCTCAAGCGGAGTGGGCCAGGATGAGCAGTTCTTC. J is TRBJ2-1 and V is TRBV5-1, with D perhaps matching TRBD2 (5 bases). The CDR3 covers 15 residues. Deletions cut 3 bases from V and 8 bases from J, with 18 bases between. Germline CDR1 is SGHRS and CDR2 is YFSETQ.